This T cell receptor (beta chain) was profiled in a study of cytomegalovirus exposure and HLA in healthy donors. Amplification used 60 Vbeta primers and 13 Jbeta primers. The table came from immunoSEQ multiplex PCR; TCRdb's copy has only in-frame clones and leaves some out. This listing includes some 150,000 clones. Per germline, CDR1 SGHAT and CDR2 FQNNGV. The CDR3 covers 15 residues. Trimming cost V 7 bases and J 6 bases; bases outside gene matches: 10. V usage is TRBV11-2 and J usage is TRBJ2-1, with 9 bases fitting TRBD2. The TCR sequence derives from a woman under 30 in good health and CMV-seropositive. Sequences were obtained from PBMCs. The CDR3 nucleotides are TGTGCCAGCACGACTGAGAGCGGGGGGACCAATGAGCAGTTCTTC. Its translation: CASTTESGGTNEQFF.